Following are 3 T cell receptor beta chains from one sample sequenced in a study of cytomegalovirus exposure and HLA in healthy donors. Use of 60 Vbeta and 13 Jbeta primers characterized the PCR. Libraries were prepared by immunoSEQ multiplex PCR; TCRdb keeps only in-frame clonotypes and omits some of them. Here the sample spans some 170,000 clones, more than 80% being singletons. The sequencing input was PBMCs. These TCRs come from a woman between 18 and 29 years old in good health and CMV-seropositive.

This sequence joins TRBV6-5 and TRBJ1-3; D is unclear. V was pared by 2 bases and J by 2 bases, with 13 bases between. Germline V gene sequence: CDR1 MNHEY, CDR2 SVGAGI. This CDR3 is built from 16 residues. This chain's CDR3 is CASSYDGSGTGNTIYF. CDR3 nucleotide sequence: TGTGCCAGCAGTTACGATGGCTCGGGGACTGGAAACACCATATATTTT.

This clone was counted only a few times. V is TRBV11-2 and J is TRBJ2-5, with TRBD1 matching over 9 bases. The CDR3 is made up of 15 amino acids. Losses at the gene ends were 4 bases for V and 1 base for J; bases not matched to a gene: 4. In germline, CDR1 is SGHAT, CDR2 FQNNGV. The CDR3 DNA reads as TGTGCCAGCAGCTGGACAGGGGCCCCCCAAGAGACCCAGTACTTC. Its protein product is CASSWTGAPQETQYF.

The rearrangement joins TRBV11-2 to TRBJ2-3; perhaps TRBD1 as D (5 bases). Germline V gene lookup returns CDR1 SGHAT and CDR2 FQNNGV. This CDR3 is 13 amino acids long. With 9 bases removed from V and 2 bases from J, the gap between germline ends came to 12 bases. CDR3 bases: TGTGCCAGTGGGGCATCCTCCACAGATACGCAGTATTTT. It translates to CASGASSTDTQYF. Based on the CDR3 plus reference TRBV11-2 and TRBJ2-3, the full variable domain is EAGVAQSPRYKIIEKRQSVAFWCNPISGHATLYWYQQILGQGPKLLIQFQNNGVVDDSQLPKDRFSAERLKGVDSTLKIQPAKLEDSAVYLCASGASSTDTQYFGPGTRLTVL.